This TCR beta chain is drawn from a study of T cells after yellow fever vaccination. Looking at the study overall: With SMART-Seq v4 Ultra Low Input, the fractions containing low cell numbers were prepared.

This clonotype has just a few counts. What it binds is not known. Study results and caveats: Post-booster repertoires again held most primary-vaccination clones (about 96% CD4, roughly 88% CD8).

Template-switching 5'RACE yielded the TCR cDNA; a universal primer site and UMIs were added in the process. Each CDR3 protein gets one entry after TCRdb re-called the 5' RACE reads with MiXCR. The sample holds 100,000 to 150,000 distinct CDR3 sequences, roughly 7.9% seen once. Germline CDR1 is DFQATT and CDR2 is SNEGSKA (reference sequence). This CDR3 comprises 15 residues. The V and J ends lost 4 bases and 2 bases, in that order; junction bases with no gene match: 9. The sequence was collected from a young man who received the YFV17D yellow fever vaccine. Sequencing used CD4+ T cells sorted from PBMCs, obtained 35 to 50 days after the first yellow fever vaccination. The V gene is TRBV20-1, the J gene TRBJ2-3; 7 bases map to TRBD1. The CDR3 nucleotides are TGCAGTGCTAAGAAGGGGGCAGGGGCCACAGATACGCAGTATTTT. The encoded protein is CSAKKGAGATDTQYF.